This TCR beta chain was identified in a study of graft-versus-host responses after intestinal transplantation (dated by TCRdb to the early 2020s). Looking at the study overall: Multivisceral, liver-intestinal, or isolated intestinal transplants were received by the recipients. Anti-thymocyte globulin induction was given to all recipients, followed by maintenance tacrolimus and steroids for approximately three years. After intestinal transplantation, graft-versus-host and host-versus-graft alloreactive T cell clones were followed in the graft, circulation and bone marrow using bulk TCR-beta CDR3 sequencing. Alloreactive clones were identified by sequencing pre-transplant mixed lymphocyte reaction products and comparing them with unstimulated pre-transplant donor and recipient T cells. The cohort enrolled 20 to 30 intestinal transplant recipients, one of whom was a retransplant, and 3 patients without pretransplant specimens were excluded. Donor T cell macrochimerism was defined as a peak of at least 4% donor T cells among recipient peripheral blood mononuclear cells. Instead of going to the commercial service, samples from a few later patients were sequenced in-house on an Illumina MiSeq and processed with MiXCR. Results and caveats for the whole study, not just this receptor: Early after transplant, declines in HvG clones were associated with peak levels of circulating GvH clones. Patients with donor T cell macrochimerism had high GvH to HvG T cell clonal ratios in their allografts. The relatively low number and heterogeneity of intestinal transplant patients limited the conclusions. GvH clones turned up in recipient bone marrow, with some appearing earlier in ileal mucosa or blood, a pattern consistent with an intestinal mucosal origin.

The time point label, read with the paper, signifies: cells obtained before transplantation from donor or recipient. CD3+CD4+ and CD3+CD8+ populations were FACS-sorted from unstimulated pre-transplant donor and recipient cells taken from spleen or lymph nodes. From the cysteine through the phenylalanine, the CDR3 covers 13 amino acids. Only the CDR3 DNA stays, 39 bases, in frame from base 1. Trimming costs V 2 bases and J 4 bases, and their ends lie 8 bases apart. Sequences WSHSY (CDR1) and SAAADI (CDR2) are obtained from the germline V gene. As to this clone: The clone's antigen remains unknown. No clone much larger than this one lies a single base away; base qualities are absent.

The library was obtained by the immunoSEQ multiplex PCR assay. For most patients, genomic DNA was isolated with the Qiagen DNeasy Blood and Tissue Kit and shipped frozen to Adaptive Biotechnologies for TCR sequencing. Adaptive Biotechnologies carried out high-throughput TCR-beta CDR3 sequencing of genomic DNA for most patients. As for the authors' bioinformatics: Adaptive's ImmunoSEQ software was the source of the TCR sequencing data for about 17 patients, while three other patients were processed with MiXCR and VDJtools. To correct CD4 versus CD8 sorting errors, sequences present in both subsets at a frequency ratio below 5:1 were removed. CDR3 nucleotide sequences shared by donor and recipient were removed because the origin of these sequences could not be assigned. To count as alloreactive, a clone needed at least 2-fold expansion over unstimulated cells and a minimum CFSE-low frequency of 0.002% (template counts) or 0.001% (read counts). A clone was considered mappable if detected in the sequenced pre-transplant spleen, lymph node, or MLR CFSE-low populations of the donor or recipient. The cumulative frequency of alloreactive clones was calculated as a percentage of all sequences, weighted by copy number. Sourced from immuneACCESS, this table was stored by TCRdb with only in-frame sequences that have V and J called. A share of the clones is absent; for the studies checked, an unresolved V gene accounts for under half, and the remainder has no known explanation. V and J calls and clone size are those listed in that table; D and trimming were worked out from the DNA. This sample is represented by just over 70,000 clones; nearly 85% of them were singletons. The ten top clones hold 0.39% of the sample.

The V gene is TRBV10-2 and the J gene is TRBJ1-2; no D segment can be confidently identified. Sample: unstimulated CD4+ T cells sorted from spleen or lymph node cells, taken before transplant. This clonotype originated in a human donor who was the organ donor for an intestinal transplant. The sequenced DNA is TGCGCCAGCAGTGAGCAGAGGGCCTATGGCTACACCTTC. The encoded protein is CASSEQRAYGYTF.